These 18 T cell receptor beta chains were all obtained from the same sample, sequenced in a study of blood T cell repertoires in COVID-19. The assay was immunoSEQ multiplex PCR, and TCRdb's table has in-frame clones only and misses some. The sample yields around 210,000 clones, roughly four fifths seen once. Material: peripheral blood. These receptors came from an elderly woman with COVID-19, enrolled during active disease.

This chain joins TRBV5-1 and TRBJ2-1; 8 nucleotides align to TRBD2. The germline V gene has CDR1 SGHRS and CDR2 YFSETQ. V shed 6 bases, J shed 0 bases, and the junction held 5 bases outside the gene matches. The CDR3 is 15 residues long. The CDR3 loop is CASTREGGSYNEQFF. In nucleotides, the CDR3 is TGCGCCAGCACCCGGGAGGGGGGCTCCTACAATGAGCAGTTCTTC.

The chain joins TRBV2 to TRBJ1-2; D is perhaps TRBD1 (5 bases). V was trimmed by 2 bases and J by 8 bases, leaving 21 bases between them. The CDR3 is 16 residues long. The germline gives CDR1 SNHLY, CDR2 FYNNEI. In DNA form, the CDR3 reads TGTGCCAGCAGTGAAAGGGGTCGGCTACCGGGTTGGGGCTACACCTTC. It encodes CASSERGRLPGWGYTF.

A remark on this clone: A junction boundary mismatches the germline segment, possibly from a read error. The CDR3 DNA reads as TGCGCCAGCAGTGGGGGTCTAGGACTTCCATTT. Its translation: CASSGGLGLPF. The chain employs TRBV10-1 and TRBJ1-6; D call uncertain. This CDR3 is built from 11 residues. Looked up from germline, CDR1 is WNHNN and CDR2 is SYGVQD (reference sequence).

This clone was observed a few times. The rearrangement uses TRBV19 and TRBJ1-2, with 10 bases that match TRBD1. The germline V gene encodes CDR1 LNHDA and CDR2 SQIVND (reference sequence). The CDR3 consists of 16 residues. V was clipped by 5 bases and J by 4 bases; unmatched bases: 10. CDR3 nucleotides: TGTGCCAGTAGTGGACCCGGGACAGGGGTCGTCTATGGCTACACCTTC. This gives the protein CASSGPGTGVVYGYTF.

The rearrangement links TRBV2 to TRBJ2-2, with D perhaps TRBD1 (6 bases). Germline assignment: CDR1 SNHLY and CDR2 FYNNEI. The CDR3 contains 15 residues. Trimming removed 6 bases at V and 2 bases at J, with 13 bases between. CDR3 amino acids: CASRTGTSNTGELFF. The CDR3 DNA sequence: TGTGCCAGCAGAACCGGGACATCAAACACCGGGGAGCTGTTTTTT.

The chain couples TRBV29-1 to TRBJ1-1; 10 positions agree with TRBD1. Trimming took 6 bases from V and 4 from J; bases not matched to a gene: 5. This CDR3 region has 13 residues. CDR1 and CDR2 from the germline V gene are SQVTM and ANQGSEA. The CDR3: CSVGRDRGTEAFF. The CDR3 nucleotides are TGCAGCGTGGGTAGGGACAGGGGCACTGAAGCTTTCTTT.

This rearrangement joins TRBV6-6 to TRBJ1-5, with 7 bases matching TRBD1. The CDR3 is made up of 14 amino acids. V was clipped by 5 bases and J by 3 bases; unmatched bases: 4. The germline V gene encodes CDR1 MNHNY and CDR2 SVGAGI (reference sequence). CDR3 in DNA: TGTGCCAGCAGTCGACAGGGTGACAATCAGCCCCAGCATTTT. Translation: CASSRQGDNQPQHF.

The rearrangement uses TRBV18 and TRBJ1-4; TRBD1 matches at 7 bases. The junction had 20 bases not matched to a gene; V was cut back by 4 bases and J by 3 bases. Per the germline V gene, CDR1 is KGHSH and CDR2 is LQKENI. This CDR3 has 20 residues. CDR3 residues: CASSRRGGTASQGANEKLFF. The CDR3 nucleotides read TGTGCCAGCTCACGTAGAGGTGGGACAGCGAGCCAGGGGGCTAATGAAAAACTGTTTTTT.

The chain has TRBV18 and TRBJ1-6; D is uncertain. The CDR3 extends over 15 amino acids. In germline, CDR1 is KGHSH, CDR2 LQKENI. The V end was cut by 5 bases, the J end by 0 bases, with 8 bases between. CDR3 in DNA: TGTGCCAGCTCAAAAGAGAGCTCCTATAATTCACCCCTCCACTTT. Its translation is CASSKESSYNSPLHF.

This clone is a singleton in its sample. CDR3 DNA: TGTGCCAGCAGTTTCTCAGACTCCTATTCACCCCTCCACTTT. This sequence encodes CASSFSDSYSPLHF. The rearrangement links TRBV27 to TRBJ1-6, with D unclear. Between the trimmed V and J ends, which lost 3 bases and 8 bases, there was a span of 11 bases. The germline gives CDR1 MNHEY, CDR2 SMNVEV (reference sequence). The CDR3 is made up of 14 amino acids.

The V gene is TRBV3-1 (or the pseudogene TRBV3-2), the J gene TRBJ1-1; 8 bases are shared with TRBD1. The germline V gene has CDR1 LGHDT and CDR2 YNNKEL (reference sequence). This CDR3 is 15 amino acids long. The junction had 5 bases not matched to a gene; V was cut back by 4 bases and J by 1 base. The CDR3 here is CASSPTGATNTEAFF. The CDR3, as DNA: TGTGCCAGCAGCCCGACAGGGGCTACGAACACTGAAGCTTTCTTT.

The chain uses TRBV10-3 and TRBJ1-5; no definite D call. Between the trimmed V and J ends, which lost 7 bases and 0 bases, there was a span of 10 bases. Germline CDR1 ENHRY, CDR2 SYGVKD. The CDR3 covers 14 residues. The CDR3 region has the DNA TGTGCCATCACAATACATAATAGCAATCAGCCCCAGCATTTT. Its translation is CAITIHNSNQPQHF.

This chain uses TRBV7-9 with TRBJ2-1; D gene ambiguous. Germline assignment: CDR1 SEHNR and CDR2 FQNEAQ (reference sequence). V lost 2 bases and J lost 5, with 7 bases in between. The CDR3 extends over 13 amino acids. The DNA of the CDR3 is TGTGCCAGCAGCTTAACGGTGAACAATGAGCAGTTCTTC. Translation gives CASSLTVNNEQFF.

The chain couples TRBV5-1 to TRBJ2-2; D perhaps matches TRBD2 (7 bases). This CDR3 has 16 residues. The V gene lost 1 base and the J gene lost 3 bases, with 13 bases spanning the gap. The germline gives CDR1 SGHRS, CDR2 YFSETQ. CDR3 nucleotides: TGCGCCAGCAGCTTGCACGGGGGGCGAGACACCGGGGAGCTGTTTTTT. Protein: CASSLHGGRDTGELFF. The full variable domain, in which reference TRBV5-1 and TRBJ2-2 provide the parts outside the CDR3, is KAGVTQTPRYLIKTRGQQVTLSCSPISGHRSVSWYQQTPGQGLQFLFEYFSETQRNKGNFPGRFSGRQFSNSRSEMNVSTLELGDSALYLCASSLHGGRDTGELFFGEGSRLTVL.

The chain uses TRBV10-3 and TRBJ2-1; D may be TRBD2 (6 bases). The germline CDR1 and CDR2 sequences are ENHRY and SYGVKD. The germline V and J ends were trimmed by 0 bases and 7 bases, with 10 bases remaining between them. The CDR3 covers 14 residues. CDR3 DNA: TGTGCCATCAGTGAGTCGGACTATCAAAATGAGCAGTTCTTC. The encoded protein is CAISESDYQNEQFF.

J is TRBJ2-7 and V is TRBV27; tentatively, D is TRBD2 (5 bases). The V end was cut by 5 bases, the J end by 1 base, with 18 bases between. Germline loops: CDR1 MNHEY, CDR2 SMNVEV (reference sequence). The CDR3 spans 16 residues. The CDR3 region has the DNA TGTGCCAGCAGTGCTCTCGGACGAAGCGGATCCTACGAGCAGTACTTC. Translated, it gives CASSALGRSGSYEQYF.

J is TRBJ1-6 and V is TRBV18; no firm D call. The ends were cut back, 2 bases at V and 8 bases at J, with 10 bases in the middle. The CDR3 sequence is 14 residues long. Germline V CDR1 and CDR2: KGHSH, LQKENI. The CDR3 DNA reads as TGTGCCAGCTCACCATTACCGGGAGATTCACCCCTCCACTTT. Its protein is CASSPLPGDSPLHF.

The V call is TRBV12-3 or TRBV12-4, the J call TRBJ2-2, with D perhaps TRBD1 (5 bases). CDR3 size: 13 residues. The germline V and J ends were trimmed by 3 bases and 7 bases, with 9 bases remaining between them. CDR3 in DNA: TGTGCCAGCAGTTTGATGGGGCGCGGGGAGCTGTTTTTT. It translates to CASSLMGRGELFF.